The entry below describes one TCR beta chain. Its cognate antigen is unknown. This record comes from a study of response to subunit inactivated influenza vaccine. Whole-study findings and limits: It was the authors' suggestion that each seasonal influenza vaccination recruits few new T cells.

TCRdb passed the RT-PCR reads through MiXCR, listing each CDR3 protein once. The data show about 700,000 distinct CDR3 sequences, about 15% seen once. Germline CDR1 ENHRY, CDR2 SYGVKD. V was trimmed by 9 bases and J by 4 bases, leaving 15 bases between them. CDR3 size: 13 residues. The sample in question was PBMCs from blood, obtained around two weeks before vaccination. The gene calls are TRBV10-3 and TRBJ1-2; tentative D call: TRBD1 (6 bases). The sequence derives from a man aged 50-60 years who received an inactivated influenza vaccine. This CDR3 reads CAIPQDRGYGYTF. The CDR3 DNA follows: TGTGCCATTCCTCAGGACAGAGGCTATGGCTACACCTTC.